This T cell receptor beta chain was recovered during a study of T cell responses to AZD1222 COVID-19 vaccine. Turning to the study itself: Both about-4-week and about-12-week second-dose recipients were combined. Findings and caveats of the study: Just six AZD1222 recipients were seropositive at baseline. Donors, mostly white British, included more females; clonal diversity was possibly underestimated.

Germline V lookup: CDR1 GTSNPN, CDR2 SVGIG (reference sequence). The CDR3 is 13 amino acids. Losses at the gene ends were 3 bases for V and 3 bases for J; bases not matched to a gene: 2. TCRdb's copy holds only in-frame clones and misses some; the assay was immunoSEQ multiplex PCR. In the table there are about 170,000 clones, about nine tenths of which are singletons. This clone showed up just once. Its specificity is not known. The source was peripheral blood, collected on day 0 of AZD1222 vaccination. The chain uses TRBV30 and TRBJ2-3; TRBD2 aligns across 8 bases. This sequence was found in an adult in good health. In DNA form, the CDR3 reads TGTGCCTGGAGACTAGCGGCGACAGATACGCAGTATTTT. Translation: CAWRLAATDTQYF.